A selection of T cell receptor beta chains follows, all from one sample in a study of blood T cell repertoires in COVID-19. The method was immunoSEQ multiplex PCR; TCRdb's version includes in-frame clones alone and lacks a portion of them. Of just over 300,000 clones listed, over 80% are singletons. Sequenced input: PBMCs or T cells enriched from blood (not recorded which). Receptors originate from a young woman who had recovered from COVID-19. Both conserved end residues are part of each CDR3. D genes are given only for firm matches. Part of the rows lack a size; the others show once, few, many or a class for expanded clones.

-	-	TRBV5-4	TRBJ1-1	CASSLQGWVNTEAFF	TGTGCCAGCAGCTTGCAGGGGTGGGTGAACACTGAAGCTTTCTTT
-	-	TRBV18	TRBJ1-6	CASSPGRRVVDSPLHF	TGTGCCAGCTCACCGGGGAGAAGGGTCGTGGATTCACCCCTCCACTTT
-	-	TRBV5-1	TRBJ1-4	CASSSAGGLTTNEKLFF	TGCGCCAGCAGCTCCGCCGGGGGACTAACAACTAATGAAAAACTGTTTTTT
TRBD2	-	TRBV6-2/TRBV6-3	TRBJ2-1	CASSYSSSGSSFEQFF	TGTGCCAGCAGTTACTCGTCTAGCGGGAGTAGTTTTGAGCAGTTCTTC
-	-	TRBV18	TRBJ1-3	CASSPPEGAFGNTIYF	TGTGCCAGCTCACCACCGGAAGGGGCGTTTGGAAACACCATATATTTT
TRBD1	-	TRBV18	TRBJ1-3	CASSWTGAFSGNTIYF	TGTGCCAGCTCATGGACAGGGGCGTTCTCTGGAAACACCATATATTTT
TRBD1	-	TRBV7-9	TRBJ1-1	CASSARQGANTEAFF	TGTGCCAGCAGCGCGAGACAGGGGGCGAACACTGAAGCTTTCTTT
TRBD2	-	TRBV4-2	TRBJ2-1	CASSQDRTSGSEFF	TGTGCCAGCAGCCAAGACAGGACTAGCGGGAGTGAGTTCTTC
-	-	TRBV28	TRBJ1-1	CATRYSEAFF	TGTGCCACCCGGTACAGTGAAGCTTTCTTT
-	-	TRBV12-3/TRBV12-4	TRBJ1-2	CASSRWHRDGYTF	TGTGCCAGCAGCCGGTGGCACAGAGATGGCTACACCTTC
-	-	TRBV28	TRBJ1-1	CASSFTPDSLNTEAFF	TGTGCCAGCAGTTTTACCCCAGACAGTTTGAACACTGAAGCTTTCTTT
-	-	TRBV5-8	TRBJ2-2	CASRLSRAAGELFF	TGTGCCAGCAGATTATCCAGGGCCGCCGGGGAGCTGTTTTTT
-	-	TRBV4-3	TRBJ1-1	CASSQVDSTEAFF	TGCGCCAGCAGCCAAGTTGACAGCACTGAAGCTTTCTTT
-	-	TRBV9	TRBJ1-1	CASSKRHNTEAFF	TGTGCCAGCAGCAAACGACATAACACTGAAGCTTTCTTT
TRBD2	few	TRBV30	TRBJ2-2	CAVAGGRGWNTGELFF	TGTGCCGTTGCGGGGGGCCGGGGTTGGAACACCGGGGAGCTGTTTTTT
-	-	TRBV7-2	TRBJ1-2	CASSPDAGGYTF	TGTGCCAGCAGCCCGGATGCGGGGGGCTACACCTTC
-	-	TRBV28	TRBJ1-2	CASSVQGMIEGYTF	TGTGCCAGCAGCGTACAGGGAATGATAGAAGGCTACACCTTC
-	-	TRBV5-1	TRBJ1-3	CASSLVTGGIAGNTIYF	TGCGCCAGCAGCTTGGTGACAGGTGGGATAGCTGGAAACACCATATATTTT
TRBD1	-	TRBV27	TRBJ1-2	CASSLSGTGGWAF	TGTGCCAGCAGTCTCTCCGGGACAGGGGGTTGGGCCTTC
TRBD2	-	TRBV6-2/TRBV6-3	TRBJ2-7	CASSYSPKRTSGDLHEQYF	TGTGCCAGCAGTTACTCACCAAAGAGGACTAGCGGGGACCTCCACGAGCAGTACTTC
TRBD1	-	TRBV18	TRBJ1-1	CASSPDRGLLNTEAFF	TGTGCCAGCTCACCGGACAGGGGACTACTGAACACTGAAGCTTTCTTT
-	-	TRBV27	TRBJ1-1	CASSLYRVGDTEAFF	TGTGCCAGCAGTTTATATCGGGTGGGAGACACTGAAGCTTTCTTT
TRBD1	-	TRBV5-8	TRBJ1-3	CASSLDRGPGNTIYF	TGTGCCAGCAGCCTCGACAGGGGACCTGGAAACACCATATATTTT
TRBD1	-	TRBV28	TRBJ1-5	CASSDRGTGKDNQPQHF	TGTGCCAGCAGCGATCGAGGGACAGGGAAAGACAATCAGCCCCAGCATTTT
TRBD1	-	TRBV28	TRBJ1-2	CASSGPGTDLYGYTF	TGTGCCAGCAGTGGCCCAGGGACAGACCTCTATGGCTACACCTTC
-	-	TRBV2	TRBJ1-4	CASSVQPGEKLFF	TGTGCCAGCAGTGTACAGCCTGGGGAAAAACTGTTTTTT
-	once	TRBV7-8	TRBJ1-6	CASSFQGTSPLHF	TGTGCCAGCAGCTTCCAGGGGACATCACCCCTCCACTTT
TRBD1	-	TRBV5-6	TRBJ2-7	CASSFDNRGQIYEQYF	TGTGCCAGCAGCTTTGATAACAGGGGGCAGATCTACGAGCAGTACTTC
-	-	TRBV19	TRBJ2-7	CASGFGTPGYEQYF	TGTGCCAGTGGATTCGGGACACCCGGTTACGAGCAGTACTTC
TRBD1	once	TRBV28	TRBJ2-7	CASSPRTGAWYEQYF	TGTGCCAGCAGTCCCAGGACAGGGGCCTGGTACGAGCAGTACTTC
-	-	TRBV5-1	TRBJ1-1	CASSLEEGVNTEAFF	TGCGCCAGCAGCTTGGAGGAGGGTGTGAACACTGAAGCTTTCTTT
-	-	TRBV13	TRBJ1-6	CASSDADRSGSPLHF	TGTGCCAGCAGCGATGCTGACAGATCAGGTTCACCCCTCCACTTT
-	-	TRBV28	TRBJ1-4	CASSLYRPGKLFF	TGTGCCAGCAGTTTATATCGGCCAGGAAAACTGTTTTTT
-	-	TRBV12-3/TRBV12-4	TRBJ2-2	CASSPSTGELFF	TGTGCCAGCAGTCCTAGCACCGGGGAGCTGTTTTTT
-	-	TRBV3-1/TRBV3-2	TRBJ1-4	CASSDYRDSAEKLFF	TGTGCCAGCAGCGATTACCGGGACTCCGCTGAAAAACTGTTTTTT
-	-	TRBV19	TRBJ2-3	CASSLAGVDTQYF	TGTGCCAGTAGCCTGGCCGGGGTAGATACGCAGTATTTT
TRBD2	-	TRBV7-8	TRBJ2-2	CASSFSGRATGELFF	TGTGCCAGCAGCTTTAGCGGGAGGGCCACCGGGGAGCTGTTTTTT
TRBD1	-	TRBV27	TRBJ2-7	CASGNRGRFYEQYF	TGTGCCAGTGGTAACAGGGGGCGTTTTTACGAGCAGTACTTC
TRBD1	-	TRBV24-1	TRBJ2-5	CATSDHLDRGVRETQYF	TGTGCCACCAGTGACCATCTGGACAGGGGAGTCAGGGAGACCCAGTACTTC
TRBD1	few	TRBV28	TRBJ1-2	CASRYRGSNYGYTF	TGTGCCAGCAGATACAGGGGGTCTAACTATGGCTACACCTTC
TRBD2	-	TRBV4-2	TRBJ2-1	CASSQAGLADYPTRAYNEQFF	TGTGCCAGCAGCCAAGCGGGGCTAGCGGATTACCCCACTCGAGCATACAATGAGCAGTTCTTC
-	-	TRBV7-9	TRBJ2-3	CASSNGRNLAADTQYF	TGTGCCAGCAGCAACGGAAGGAACCTTGCGGCAGATACGCAGTATTTT
TRBD1	-	TRBV7-9	TRBJ2-1	CASSSLLGQGTVEQFF	TGTGCCAGCAGCTCCCTCTTAGGACAGGGGACCGTTGAGCAGTTCTTC
TRBD2	-	TRBV25-1	TRBJ2-2	CASTGTSGANTGELFF	TGTGCCAGCACCGGGACTAGCGGGGCGAACACCGGGGAGCTGTTTTTT
-	-	TRBV11-2	TRBJ1-2	CASSLAGGLYGYTF	TGTGCCAGCAGCTTAGCGGGCGGGCTATATGGCTACACCTTC
TRBD1	-	TRBV5-1	TRBJ2-7	CASSPGRTGFTYEQYF	TGCGCCAGCAGCCCTGGGCGGACAGGGTTCACCTACGAGCAGTACTTC
-	once	TRBV28	TRBJ2-3	CASSLRIGANTDTQYF	TGTGCCAGCAGTTTACGTATAGGGGCGAACACAGATACGCAGTATTTT
TRBD1	-	TRBV5-1	TRBJ1-2	CASRQGGSRGYTF	TGCGCCAGCCGACAGGGGGGCTCGAGAGGCTACACCTTC
-	once	TRBV2	TRBJ2-3	CASKHQGMGTDTQYF	TGTGCCAGCAAGCATCAGGGGATGGGCACAGATACGCAGTATTTT
-	-	TRBV7-9	TRBJ2-2	CASSGLSGEGTGELFF	TGTGCCAGCAGCGGGCTTTCCGGGGAAGGGACCGGGGAGCTGTTTTTT